This TCR beta chain comes out of a study of OX40 agonist ivuxolimab in advanced cancers. Turning to the overall study: Ivuxolimab, which targeted the costimulatory receptor OX40 (CD134), was an agonistic, fully human IgG2 monoclonal antibody. Intravenous ivuxolimab was administered to patients every 2 weeks at six dose levels: 0.01, 0.1, 0.3, 1.5, 3 and 10 mg/kg. Of the 50 to 55 dose-escalation patients, hepatocellular carcinoma was present in around 20, melanoma in around 15, renal cell carcinoma in 9 and head and neck cancer in 9. In the dose-escalation cohort, more than 80% of patients were male, and the mean age was approximately 60 years with a range of roughly 20 to 79. Prior anti-PD-1, anti-PD-L1 or anti-CTLA-4 therapy was permitted, and approximately 41% of dose-escalation patients had received checkpoint inhibitors. Partial responses occurred in three dose-escalation patients, of whom one had hepatocellular carcinoma and two had cutaneous melanoma. The purpose of peripheral TCRbeta sequencing was to test whether ivuxolimab changed TCR sequence diversity and led to clonal T-cell expansion. The paper describes the monotherapy dose-escalation part (N ≈ 49 patients) of the phase I trial of ivuxolimab. The paper's findings and limits, for the study overall: In partial responders in the 0.1-3.0 mg/kg groups, normalized peripheral clonal expansion was found to be among the lowest, especially among CD8+ T cells. Low levels of normalized T-cell clonal expansion were also seen in some patients who did not respond. Clonal expansion of both CD4+ and CD8+ blood T cells was observed from baseline to week 6 at doses 0.1 to 3.0 mg/kg. Which antigens the clonally expanded peripheral T cells were specific for was not determined. After ivuxolimab, expanded clones were on average more numerous among CD8+ T cells than among CD4+ T cells.

The trial excluded patients who had a history of autoimmune disease or were on systemic immunosuppression. In every dose cohort, peripheral blood was drawn for TCR sequencing at baseline, cycle 4 day 1, and cycle 7 day 1. Samples came from an open-label, multicenter, first-in-human phase I dose-escalation trial of ivuxolimab. The trial enrolled adults with locally advanced or metastatic head and neck squamous cell, hepatocellular, melanoma or renal cell carcinoma. Before TCR sequencing, CD4+ T cells and CD8+ T cells from peripheral blood were sorted into separate populations. V is clipped by 2 bases and J by 8 bases, and the sequence between their germline boundaries is 15 bases long. The CDR3 measures 15 amino acids from cysteine to phenylalanine. The read is trimmed to its CDR3 DNA, 45 bases read in frame from base 1. Looking up the germline V gene yields CDR1 SNHLY and CDR2 FYNNEI. This clone was recorded a few times. It lacks a known antigen. The record has no base qualities; no much larger clone is one base away.

To sequence the TCRbeta CDR3 region, genomic DNA was isolated from the sorted cells. The immunoSEQ Assay was used for sequencing of TCRbeta CDR3 regions. Sourced from immuneACCESS, this table was stored by TCRdb with only in-frame sequences that have V and J called. A share of the clones is absent; for the studies checked, an unresolved V gene accounts for under half, and the remainder has no known explanation. This sample is represented by about 78,000 clones; around 86% of them were singletons. The ten largest clonotypes hold over 0.2% of the sample. This receptor was obtained from an adult with an advanced solid tumor such as melanoma, head and neck, liver or kidney cancer. The rearrangement joined TRBV2 to TRBJ1-4, and possibly TRBD1, on 5 matching bases. The sample was CD4+ or CD8+ T cells sorted from blood, taken in a trial of the OX40 agonist ivuxolimab. The nucleotides are TGTGCCAGCAGTGAATATGGGGGACTCATAGAAAAACTGTTTTTT. It codes for CASSEYGGLIEKLFF. With the portions outside the CDR3 filled from the reference TRBV2 and TRBJ1-4 genes, the complete variable region becomes EPEVTQTPSHQVTQMGQEVILRCVPISNHLYFYWYRQILGQKVEFLVSFYNNEISEKSEIFDDQFSVERPDGSNFTLKIRSTKLEDSAMYFCASSEYGGLIEKLFFGSGTQLSVL.